This TCR beta chain originates from a study of blood T cell repertoires in COVID-19. The V gene's germline CDR1 is SNHLY and CDR2 FYNNEI. V lost 7 bases and J lost 8; bases outside the gene matches: 10. CDR3 length equals 14 residues. Repertoires were generated with immunoSEQ multiplex PCR, while TCRdb's copy carries only in-frame clones and drops some. Among about 500,000 clones, roughly nine tenths were seen once, and the ten largest hold roughly 8%. V gene TRBV2 combines with J gene TRBJ1-4, with 7 positions matching TRBD1. The sequence was collected from a woman aged 50 to 60 with COVID-19, enrolled during active disease. Sequencing was done on a sample of peripheral blood. The CDR3 sequence is CASNIRDSREKLFF. CDR3 bases: TGTGCCAGCAACATCCGGGACAGTAGAGAAAAACTGTTTTTT.